A selection of T cell receptor beta chains follows, all from one sample in a study of blood T cells in healthy people across ages. TCRdb analysed the 5' RACE reads with MiXCR anew, one entry per CDR3 protein. Counted here are some 900,000 distinct CDR3 sequences, approximately 49% occurring once; the ten biggest clones make up roughly 12%. Input material: blood. The receptors originated from a young man in good health. The CDR3 runs from the conserved cysteine through the conserved F or W. A D gene is named only where the DNA matches it firmly. Clone sizes are given selectively: once, few, many, or a class where the clone is expanded.

16	.	TRBV5-6	TRBD2	TRBJ2-5	TGTGCCAGCAGGGATTCTAGCGGGAGGTACCAAGAGACCCAGTACTTC	CASRDSSGRYQETQYF
12	few	TRBV20-1	TRBD1	TRBJ1-5	TGCAGTGTCAGGACAGGGGGACAGCCCCAGCATTTT	CSVRTGGQPQHF
17	few	TRBV6-5	TRBD1	TRBJ2-3	TGTGCCAGCAGTTACCTCCTGGGGACAGGGTTAAGAGATACGCAGTATTTT	CASSYLLGTGLRDTQYF
14	once	TRBV18	TRBD1	TRBJ1-2	TGTGCCAACTCCCCCGGGACAGGGAACTATGGCTACACCTTC	CANSPGTGNYGYTF
13	.	TRBV4-2	.	TRBJ1-1	TGTGCCAGCGCCGGGTCTTTGAACACTGAAGCTTTCTTT	CASAGSLNTEAFF
15	few	TRBV20-1	.	TRBJ2-4	TGCAGTGTCAGAGGGGGGCTGATTGGCAAAAACATTCAGTACTTC	CSVRGGLIGKNIQYF
17	once	TRBV19	TRBD1	TRBJ2-1	TGTGCCAGCGACACAAACCGGGACAGGGATCGTAGGAGTGAGCAGTTCTTC	CASDTNRDRDRRSEQFF
15	few	TRBV5-1	.	TRBJ2-7	TGCGCCAGCAGCTTGGATCGTCATCCACTCTACGAGCAGTACTTC	CASSLDRHPLYEQYF
15	few	TRBV12-3/TRBV12-4	.	TRBJ2-7	TGTGCCAGCAGTCCCACGACAGGGAGGTTGGGGGAGCAGTACTTC	CASSPTTGRLGEQYF
15	.	TRBV7-2	TRBD1	TRBJ2-7	TGTGCCAGCAGCTTAATAGAGGGACAGATCTACGAGCAGTACTTC	CASSLIEGQIYEQYF
17	.	TRBV2	.	TRBJ2-5	TGTGCCAGCAGTGAAAAGTGGGGAGTGCAGGGCCCAGAGACCCAGTACTTC	CASSEKWGVQGPETQYF
18	once	TRBV2	.	TRBJ2-6	TGTGCCAGCACCGGTCTAGGATCGAGCCCATCTGGGGCCAACGTCCTGACTTTC	CASTGLGSSPSGANVLTF
14	few	TRBV28	TRBD2	TRBJ2-4	TGTGCCAGCAGTCGAAGCGGGGGTGAAAACATTCAGTACTTC	CASSRSGGENIQYF
14	.	TRBV20-1	.	TRBJ2-5	TGCAGTGCTCATACACAGGTTCTCCAAGAGACCCAGTACTTC	CSAHTQVLQETQYF
13	.	TRBV6-1	.	TRBJ1-5	TGTGCCAGTCGGGAGGGGGGCAATCAGCCCCAGCATTTT	CASREGGNQPQHF